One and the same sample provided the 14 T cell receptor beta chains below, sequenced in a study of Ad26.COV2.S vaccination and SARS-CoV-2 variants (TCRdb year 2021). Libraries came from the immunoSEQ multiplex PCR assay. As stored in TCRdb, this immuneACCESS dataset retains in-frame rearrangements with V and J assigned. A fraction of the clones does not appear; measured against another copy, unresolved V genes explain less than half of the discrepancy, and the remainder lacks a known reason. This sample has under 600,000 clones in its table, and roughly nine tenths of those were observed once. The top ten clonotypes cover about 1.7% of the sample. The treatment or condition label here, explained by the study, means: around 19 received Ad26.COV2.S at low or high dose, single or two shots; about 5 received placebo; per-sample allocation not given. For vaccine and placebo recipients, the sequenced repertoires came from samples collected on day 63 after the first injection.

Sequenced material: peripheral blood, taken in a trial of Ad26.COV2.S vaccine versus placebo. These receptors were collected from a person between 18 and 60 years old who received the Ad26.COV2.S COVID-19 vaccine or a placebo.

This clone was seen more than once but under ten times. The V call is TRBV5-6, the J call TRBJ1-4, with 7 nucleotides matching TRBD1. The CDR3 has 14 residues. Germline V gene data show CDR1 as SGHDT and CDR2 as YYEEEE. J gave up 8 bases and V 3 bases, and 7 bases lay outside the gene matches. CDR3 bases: TGTGCCAGCAGCTGGGACAGTTTACGAGAAAAACTGTTTTTT. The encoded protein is CASSWDSLREKLFF. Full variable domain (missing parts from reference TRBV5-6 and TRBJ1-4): DAGVTQSPTHLIKTRGQQVTLRCSPKSGHDTVSWYQQALGQGPQFIFQYYEEEERQRGNFPDRFSGHQFPNYSSELNVNALLLGDSALYLCASSWDSLREKLFFGSGTQLSVL.

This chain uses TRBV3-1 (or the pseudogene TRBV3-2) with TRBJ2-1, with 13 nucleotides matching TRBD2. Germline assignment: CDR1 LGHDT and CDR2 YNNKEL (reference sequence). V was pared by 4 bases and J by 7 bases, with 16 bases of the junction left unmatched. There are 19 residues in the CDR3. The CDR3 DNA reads TGTGCCAGCAGCCGAACGGGACTAGCGGGACTCACCCGCGGGAATGAGCAGTTCTTC. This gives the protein CASSRTGLAGLTRGNEQFF.

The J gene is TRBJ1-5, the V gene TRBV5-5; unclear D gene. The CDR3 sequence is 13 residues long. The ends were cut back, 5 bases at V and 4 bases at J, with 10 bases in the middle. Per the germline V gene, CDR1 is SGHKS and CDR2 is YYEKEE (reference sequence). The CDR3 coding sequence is TGTGCCAGCAGTTCCTCCCCGAATCAGCCCCAGCATTTT. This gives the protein CASSSSPNQPQHF.

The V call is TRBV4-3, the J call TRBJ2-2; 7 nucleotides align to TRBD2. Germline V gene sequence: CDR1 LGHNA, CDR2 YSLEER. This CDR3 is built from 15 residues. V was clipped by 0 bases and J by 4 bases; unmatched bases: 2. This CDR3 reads CASSQDWGGTGELFF. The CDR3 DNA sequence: TGCGCCAGCAGCCAAGATTGGGGGGGCACCGGGGAGCTGTTTTTT.

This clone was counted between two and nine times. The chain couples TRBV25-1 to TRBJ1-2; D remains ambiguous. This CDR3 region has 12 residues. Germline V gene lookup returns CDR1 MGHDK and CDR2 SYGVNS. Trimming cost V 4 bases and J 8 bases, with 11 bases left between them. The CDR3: CASSVDWLGYTF. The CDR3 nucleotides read TGTGCCAGCAGTGTAGACTGGCTGGGCTACACCTTC.

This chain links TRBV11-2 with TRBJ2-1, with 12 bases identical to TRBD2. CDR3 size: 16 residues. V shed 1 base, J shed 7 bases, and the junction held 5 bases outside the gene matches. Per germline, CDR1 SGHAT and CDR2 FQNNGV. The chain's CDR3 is CASSLVTSGSLNEQFF. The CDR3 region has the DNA TGTGCCAGCAGCTTAGTGACTAGCGGGAGCCTGAATGAGCAGTTCTTC.

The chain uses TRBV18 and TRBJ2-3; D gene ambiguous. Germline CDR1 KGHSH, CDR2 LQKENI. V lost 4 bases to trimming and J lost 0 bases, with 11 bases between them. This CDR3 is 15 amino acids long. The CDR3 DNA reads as TGTGCCAGCTCACTTAACTATCTTAGCACAGATACGCAGTATTTT. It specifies CASSLNYLSTDTQYF.

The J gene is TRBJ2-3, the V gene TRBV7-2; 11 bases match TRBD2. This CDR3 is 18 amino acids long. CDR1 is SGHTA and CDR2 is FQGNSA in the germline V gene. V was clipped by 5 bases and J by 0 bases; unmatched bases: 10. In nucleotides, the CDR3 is TGTGCCAGCAGCAGAGACGGTAGCGGGGGGGCTAGCACAGATACGCAGTATTTT. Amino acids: CASSRDGSGGASTDTQYF.

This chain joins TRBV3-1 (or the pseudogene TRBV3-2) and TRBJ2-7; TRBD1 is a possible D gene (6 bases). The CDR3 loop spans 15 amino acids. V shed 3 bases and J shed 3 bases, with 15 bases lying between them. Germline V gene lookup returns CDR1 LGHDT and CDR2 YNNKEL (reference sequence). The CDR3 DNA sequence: TGTGCCAGCAGCCAGATGGGACACCAGAACTACGAGCAGTACTTC. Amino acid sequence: CASSQMGHQNYEQYF.

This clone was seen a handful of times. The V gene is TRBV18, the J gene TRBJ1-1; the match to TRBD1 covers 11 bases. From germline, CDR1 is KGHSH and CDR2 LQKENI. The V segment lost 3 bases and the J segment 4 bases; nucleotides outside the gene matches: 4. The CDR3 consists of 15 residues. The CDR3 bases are TGTGCCAGCTCACCTGGACAGGGGGCAGGCACTGAAGCTTTCTTT. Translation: CASSPGQGAGTEAFF.

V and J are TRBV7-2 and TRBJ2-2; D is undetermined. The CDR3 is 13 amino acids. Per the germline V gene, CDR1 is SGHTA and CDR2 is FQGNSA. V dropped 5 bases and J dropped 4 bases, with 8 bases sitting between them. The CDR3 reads CASSVHFTGELFF. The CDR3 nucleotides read TGTGCCAGCAGCGTTCACTTCACCGGGGAGCTGTTTTTT.

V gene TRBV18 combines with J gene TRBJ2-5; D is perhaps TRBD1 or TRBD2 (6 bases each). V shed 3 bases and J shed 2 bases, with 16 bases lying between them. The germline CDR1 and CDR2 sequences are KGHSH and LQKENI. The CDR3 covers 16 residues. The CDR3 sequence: CASSPSPKGGQETQYF. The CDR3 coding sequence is TGTGCCAGCTCACCCTCCCCGAAAGGGGGGCAAGAGACCCAGTACTTC. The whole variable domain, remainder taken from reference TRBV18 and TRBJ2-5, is NAGVMQNPRHLVRRRGQEARLRCSPMKGHSHVYWYRQLPEEGLKFMVYLQKENIIDESGMPKERFSAEFPKEGPSILRIQQVVRGDSAAYFCASSPSPKGGQETQYFGPGTRLLVL.

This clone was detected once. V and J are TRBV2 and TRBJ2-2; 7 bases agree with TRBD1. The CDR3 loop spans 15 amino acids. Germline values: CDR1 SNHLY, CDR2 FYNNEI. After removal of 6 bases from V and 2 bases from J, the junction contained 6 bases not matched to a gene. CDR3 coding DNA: TGTGCCAGCAGCCGGGACAGCCTTAACACCGGGGAGCTGTTTTTT. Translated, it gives CASSRDSLNTGELFF.

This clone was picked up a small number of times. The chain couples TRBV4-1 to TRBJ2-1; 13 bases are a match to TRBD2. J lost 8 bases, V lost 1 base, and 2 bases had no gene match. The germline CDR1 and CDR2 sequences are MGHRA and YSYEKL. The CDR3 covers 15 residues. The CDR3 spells CASSQGLAGGYEQFF. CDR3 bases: TGCGCCAGCAGCCAAGGACTAGCGGGAGGATATGAGCAGTTCTTC.